This T cell receptor (beta chain) was profiled in a study of blood T cell repertoires in COVID-19. The repertoire was sequenced with immunoSEQ multiplex PCR; TCRdb's copy has only in-frame clones and lacks some. This sample has approximately 280,000 clones, with approximately 78% found just once. The CDR3 sequence is 18 residues long. The V gene is TRBV21-1, the J gene TRBJ1-1. TRBV21-1 is marked as a pseudogene. The sequenced material came from PBMCs or T cells enriched from blood (not recorded which). This sequence originates from a man aged 35 to 55 who had been exposed to COVID-19. The CDR3 sequence: CASSKLGKGGRLGTEAFF. The CDR3 region has the DNA TGTGCCAGCAGCAAATTGGGTAAGGGGGGGCGTTTGGGCACTGAAGCTTTCTTT.